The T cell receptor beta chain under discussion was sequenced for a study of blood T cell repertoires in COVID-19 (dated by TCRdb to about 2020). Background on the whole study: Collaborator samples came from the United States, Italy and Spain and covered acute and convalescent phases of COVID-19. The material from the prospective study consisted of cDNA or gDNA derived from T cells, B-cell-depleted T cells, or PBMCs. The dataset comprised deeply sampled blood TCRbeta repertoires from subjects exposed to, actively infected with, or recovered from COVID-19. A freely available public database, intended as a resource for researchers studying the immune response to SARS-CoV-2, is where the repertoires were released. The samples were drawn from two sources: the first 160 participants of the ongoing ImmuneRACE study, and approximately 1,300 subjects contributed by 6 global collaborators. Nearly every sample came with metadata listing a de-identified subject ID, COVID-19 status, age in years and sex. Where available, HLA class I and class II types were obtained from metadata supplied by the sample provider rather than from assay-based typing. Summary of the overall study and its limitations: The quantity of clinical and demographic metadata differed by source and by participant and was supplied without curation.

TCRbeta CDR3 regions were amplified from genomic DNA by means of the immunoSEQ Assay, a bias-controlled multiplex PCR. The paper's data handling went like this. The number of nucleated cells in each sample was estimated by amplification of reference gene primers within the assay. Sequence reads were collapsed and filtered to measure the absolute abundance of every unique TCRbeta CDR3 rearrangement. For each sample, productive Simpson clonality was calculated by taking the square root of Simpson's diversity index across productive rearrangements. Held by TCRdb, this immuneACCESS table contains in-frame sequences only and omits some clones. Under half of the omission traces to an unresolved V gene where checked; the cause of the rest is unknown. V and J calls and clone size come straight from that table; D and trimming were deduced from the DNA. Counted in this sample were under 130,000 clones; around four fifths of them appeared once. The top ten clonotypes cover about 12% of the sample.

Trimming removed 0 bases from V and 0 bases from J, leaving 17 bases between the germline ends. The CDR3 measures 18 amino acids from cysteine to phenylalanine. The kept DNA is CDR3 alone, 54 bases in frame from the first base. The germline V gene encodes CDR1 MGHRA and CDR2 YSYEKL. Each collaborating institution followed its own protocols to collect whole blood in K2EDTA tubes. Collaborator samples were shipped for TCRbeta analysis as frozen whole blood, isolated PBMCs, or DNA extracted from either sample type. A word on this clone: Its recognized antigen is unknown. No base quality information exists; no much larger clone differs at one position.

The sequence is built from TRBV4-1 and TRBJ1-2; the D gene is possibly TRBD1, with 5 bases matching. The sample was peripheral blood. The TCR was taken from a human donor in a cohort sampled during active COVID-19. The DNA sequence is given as TGCGCCAGCAGCCAAGATGGTAAGGGGCAAGGAGCTAACTATGGCTACACCTTC. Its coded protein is CASSQDGKGQGANYGYTF.